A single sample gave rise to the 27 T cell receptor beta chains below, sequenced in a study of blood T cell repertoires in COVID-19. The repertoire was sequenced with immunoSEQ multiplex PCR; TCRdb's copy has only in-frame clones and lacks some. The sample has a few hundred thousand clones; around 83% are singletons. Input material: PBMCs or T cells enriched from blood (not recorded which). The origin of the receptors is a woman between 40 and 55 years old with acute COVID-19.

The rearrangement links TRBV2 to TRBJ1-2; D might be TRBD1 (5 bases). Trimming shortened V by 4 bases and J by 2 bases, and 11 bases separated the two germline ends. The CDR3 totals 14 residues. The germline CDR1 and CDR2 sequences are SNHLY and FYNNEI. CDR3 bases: TGTGCCAGCAGTGGCCAGACAGCCAACTATGGCTACACCTTC. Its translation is CASSGQTANYGYTF.

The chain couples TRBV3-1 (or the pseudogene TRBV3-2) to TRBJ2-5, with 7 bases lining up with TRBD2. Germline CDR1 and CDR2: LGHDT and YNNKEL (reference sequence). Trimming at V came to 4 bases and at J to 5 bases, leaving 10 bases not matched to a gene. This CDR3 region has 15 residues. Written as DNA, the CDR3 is TGTGCCAGCAGCCGCAGAGCGGGATCTTGGGAGACCCAGTACTTC. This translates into CASSRRAGSWETQYF.

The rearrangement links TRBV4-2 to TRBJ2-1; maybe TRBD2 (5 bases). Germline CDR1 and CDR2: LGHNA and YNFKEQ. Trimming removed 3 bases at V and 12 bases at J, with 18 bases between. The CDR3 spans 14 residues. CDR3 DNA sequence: TGTGCCAGCAGCCAGGAGGCTCCCTTAGTGGGGCAGTTCTTC. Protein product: CASSQEAPLVGQFF.

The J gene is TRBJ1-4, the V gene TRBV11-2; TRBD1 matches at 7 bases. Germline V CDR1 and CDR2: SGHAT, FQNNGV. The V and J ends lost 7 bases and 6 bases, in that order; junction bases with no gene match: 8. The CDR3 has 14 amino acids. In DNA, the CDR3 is TGTGCCAGCAAACAGACAGGGTTAGATGAAAAACTGTTTTTT. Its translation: CASKQTGLDEKLFF. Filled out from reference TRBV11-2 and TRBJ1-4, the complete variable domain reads EAGVAQSPRYKIIEKRQSVAFWCNPISGHATLYWYQQILGQGPKLLIQFQNNGVVDDSQLPKDRFSAERLKGVDSTLKIQPAKLEDSAVYLCASKQTGLDEKLFFGSGTQLSVL.

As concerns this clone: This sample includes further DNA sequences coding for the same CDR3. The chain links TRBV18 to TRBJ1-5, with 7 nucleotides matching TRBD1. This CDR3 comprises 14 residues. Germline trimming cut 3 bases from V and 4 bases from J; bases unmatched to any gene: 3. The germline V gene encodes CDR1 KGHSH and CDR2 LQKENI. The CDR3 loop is CASSPGQPNQPQHF. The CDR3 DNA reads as TGTGCCAGCTCACCGGGACAGCCTAATCAGCCCCAGCATTTT.

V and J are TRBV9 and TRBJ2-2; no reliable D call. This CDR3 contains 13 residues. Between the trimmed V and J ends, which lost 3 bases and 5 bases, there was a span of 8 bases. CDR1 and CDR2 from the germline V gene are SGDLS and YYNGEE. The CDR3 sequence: CASSAESTGELFF. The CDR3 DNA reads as TGTGCCAGCAGCGCTGAGTCAACCGGGGAGCTGTTTTTT.

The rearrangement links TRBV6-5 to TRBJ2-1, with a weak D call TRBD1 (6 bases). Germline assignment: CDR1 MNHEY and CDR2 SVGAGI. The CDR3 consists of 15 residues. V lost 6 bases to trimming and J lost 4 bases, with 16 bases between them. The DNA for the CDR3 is TGTGCCAGCAGAGTAGGGGACAACTTTTACAATGAGCAGTTCTTC. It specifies CASRVGDNFYNEQFF.

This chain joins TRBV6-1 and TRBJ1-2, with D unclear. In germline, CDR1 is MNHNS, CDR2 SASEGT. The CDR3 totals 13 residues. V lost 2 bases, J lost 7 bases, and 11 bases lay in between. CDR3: CASSEYIGSGYTF. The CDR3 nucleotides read TGTGCCAGCAGTGAATATATAGGGAGTGGCTACACCTTC.

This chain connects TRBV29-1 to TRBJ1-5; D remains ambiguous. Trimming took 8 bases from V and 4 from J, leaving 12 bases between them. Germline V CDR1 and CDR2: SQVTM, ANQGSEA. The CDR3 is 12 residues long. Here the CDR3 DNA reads TGCAGCTCCCCGCGAACTAATCAGCCCCAGCATTTT. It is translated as CSSPRTNQPQHF.

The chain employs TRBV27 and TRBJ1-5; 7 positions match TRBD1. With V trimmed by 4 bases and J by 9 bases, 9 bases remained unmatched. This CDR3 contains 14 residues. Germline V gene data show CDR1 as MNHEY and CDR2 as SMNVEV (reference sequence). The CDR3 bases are TGTGCCAGCAGTTCGGGACAGAACTTAGGGCCCCAGCATTTT. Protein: CASSSGQNLGPQHF.

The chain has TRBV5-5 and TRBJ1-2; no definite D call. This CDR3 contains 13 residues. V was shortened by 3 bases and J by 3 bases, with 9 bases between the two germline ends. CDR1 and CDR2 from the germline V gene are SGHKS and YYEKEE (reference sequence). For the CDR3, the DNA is TGTGCCAGCAGCTCCGGCGGCCACTATGGCTACACCTTC. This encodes CASSSGGHYGYTF.

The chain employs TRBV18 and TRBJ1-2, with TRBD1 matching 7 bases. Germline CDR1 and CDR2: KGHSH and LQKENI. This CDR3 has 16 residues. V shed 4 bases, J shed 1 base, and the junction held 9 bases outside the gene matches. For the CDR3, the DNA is TGTGCCAGCTCACGGGAGCCGAGACAGGGTAACTATGGCTACACCTTC. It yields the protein CASSREPRQGNYGYTF.

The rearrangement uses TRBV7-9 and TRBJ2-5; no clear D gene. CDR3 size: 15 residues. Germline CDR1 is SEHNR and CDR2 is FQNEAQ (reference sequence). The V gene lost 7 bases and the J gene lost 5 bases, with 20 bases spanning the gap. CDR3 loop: CASNPSRGFGETQYF. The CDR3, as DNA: TGTGCCAGCAACCCATCCCGCGGTTTTGGGGAGACCCAGTACTTC.

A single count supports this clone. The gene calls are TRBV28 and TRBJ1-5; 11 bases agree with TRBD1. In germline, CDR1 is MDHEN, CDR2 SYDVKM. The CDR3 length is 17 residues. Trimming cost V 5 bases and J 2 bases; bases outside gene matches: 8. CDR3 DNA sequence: TGTGCCAGCAGTCTGAGGACAGGGGGCTTGGGCAATCAGCCCCAGCATTTT. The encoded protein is CASSLRTGGLGNQPQHF.

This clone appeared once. The CDR3 spells CASSPTGSGNTIYF. The CDR3 DNA reads as TGCGCCAGCAGCCCCACAGGGTCTGGAAACACCATATATTTT. The chain combines TRBV4-1 with TRBJ1-3; tentatively, D is TRBD1 (6 bases). The CDR3 extends over 14 amino acids. Germline CDR1 reads MGHRA; CDR2 reads YSYEKL. The V end was cut by 4 bases, the J end by 1 base, with 8 bases between.

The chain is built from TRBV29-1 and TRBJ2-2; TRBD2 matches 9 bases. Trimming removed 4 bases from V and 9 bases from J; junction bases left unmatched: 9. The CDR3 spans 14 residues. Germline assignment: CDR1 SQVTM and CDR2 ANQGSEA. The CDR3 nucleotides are TGCAGCGTTGGGGGACTAGCCGGATCCCGGGAGCTGTTTTTT. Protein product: CSVGGLAGSRELFF.

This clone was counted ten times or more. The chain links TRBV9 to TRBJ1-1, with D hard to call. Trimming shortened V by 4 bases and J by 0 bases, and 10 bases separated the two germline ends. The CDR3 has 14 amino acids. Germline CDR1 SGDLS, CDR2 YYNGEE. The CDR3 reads CASSPFRMNTEAFF. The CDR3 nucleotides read TGTGCCAGCAGCCCATTTAGAATGAACACTGAAGCTTTCTTT.

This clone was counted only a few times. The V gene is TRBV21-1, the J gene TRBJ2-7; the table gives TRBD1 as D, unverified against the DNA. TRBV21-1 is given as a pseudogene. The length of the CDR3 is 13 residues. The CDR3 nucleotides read TGTGCCAGCAGCAAAGGACAGGGCTACGAGCAGTACTTC. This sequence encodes CASSKGQGYEQYF.

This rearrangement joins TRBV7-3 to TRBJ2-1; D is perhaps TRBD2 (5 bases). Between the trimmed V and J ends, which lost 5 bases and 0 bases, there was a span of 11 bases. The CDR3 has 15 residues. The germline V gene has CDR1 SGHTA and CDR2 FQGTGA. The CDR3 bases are TGTGCCAGCAGCCCCCGCCGGGGCTCCTACAATGAGCAGTTCTTC. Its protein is CASSPRRGSYNEQFF.

CDR3 DNA sequence: TGTGCCAGTAGTATAGTCCCCGAAGGAGGAGACACTGAAGCTTTCTTT. Translated, it gives CASSIVPEGGDTEAFF. The genes are TRBV19 and TRBJ1-1; D unclear. The CDR3 loop spans 16 amino acids. Per the germline V gene, CDR1 is LNHDA and CDR2 is SQIVND (reference sequence). V was shortened by 1 base and J by 3 bases, with 15 bases between the two germline ends.

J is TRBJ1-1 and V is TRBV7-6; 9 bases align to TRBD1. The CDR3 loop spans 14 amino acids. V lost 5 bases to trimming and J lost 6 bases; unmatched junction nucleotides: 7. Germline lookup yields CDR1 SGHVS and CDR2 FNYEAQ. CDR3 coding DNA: TGTGCCAGCAGCGCCTCGGACAGGGGCGCTGAAGCTTTCTTT. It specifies CASSASDRGAEAFF.

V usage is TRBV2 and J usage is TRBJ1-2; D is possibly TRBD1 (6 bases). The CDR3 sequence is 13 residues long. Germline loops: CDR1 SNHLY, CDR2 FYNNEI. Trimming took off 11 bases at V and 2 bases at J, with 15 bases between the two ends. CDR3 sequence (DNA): TGTGCCTCCCGCAGGGGCAAGAACTATGGCTACACCTTC. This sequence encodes CASRRGKNYGYTF. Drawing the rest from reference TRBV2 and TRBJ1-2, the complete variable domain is EPEVTQTPSHQVTQMGQEVILRCVPISNHLYFYWYRQILGQKVEFLVSFYNNEISEKSEIFDDQFSVERPDGSNFTLKIRSTKLEDSAMYFCASRRGKNYGYTFGSGTRLTVV.

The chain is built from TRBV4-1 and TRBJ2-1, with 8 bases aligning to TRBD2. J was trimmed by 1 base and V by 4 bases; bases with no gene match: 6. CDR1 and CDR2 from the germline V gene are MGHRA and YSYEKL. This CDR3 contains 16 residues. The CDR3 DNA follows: TGCGCCAGCAGCCGTGGAGCGGGGGCTTCCTACAATGAGCAGTTCTTC. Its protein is CASSRGAGASYNEQFF.

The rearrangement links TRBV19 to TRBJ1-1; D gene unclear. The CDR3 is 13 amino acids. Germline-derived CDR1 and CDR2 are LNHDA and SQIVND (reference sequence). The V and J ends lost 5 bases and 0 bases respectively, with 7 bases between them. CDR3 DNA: TGTGCCAGTAGTTCGCAGATGAACACTGAAGCTTTCTTT. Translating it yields CASSSQMNTEAFF.

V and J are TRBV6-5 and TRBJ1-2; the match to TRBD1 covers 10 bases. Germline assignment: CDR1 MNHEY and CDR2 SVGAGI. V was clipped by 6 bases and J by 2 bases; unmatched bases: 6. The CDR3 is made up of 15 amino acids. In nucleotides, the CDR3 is TGTGCCAGCAGAGAGCCGGGACAGGGGAACTATGGCTACACCTTC. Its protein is CASREPGQGNYGYTF.

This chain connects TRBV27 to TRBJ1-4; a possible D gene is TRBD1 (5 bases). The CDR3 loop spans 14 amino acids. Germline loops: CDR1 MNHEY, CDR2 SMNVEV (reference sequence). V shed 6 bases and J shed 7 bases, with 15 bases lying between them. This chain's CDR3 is CASSLGGSSEKLFF. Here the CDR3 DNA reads TGTGCCAGCAGCCTTGGGGGGAGTAGTGAAAAACTGTTTTTT.

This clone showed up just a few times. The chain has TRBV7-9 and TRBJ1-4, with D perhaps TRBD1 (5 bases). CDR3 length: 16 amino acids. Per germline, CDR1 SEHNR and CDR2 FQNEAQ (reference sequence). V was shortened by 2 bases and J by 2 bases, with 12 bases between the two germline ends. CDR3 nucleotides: TGTGCCAGCAGCTTACGGGAGACAGCTACTAATGAAAAACTGTTTTTT. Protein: CASSLRETATNEKLFF.